This TCR beta chain came from a study of cytomegalovirus exposure and HLA in healthy donors. Study outcomes and limitations: According to the study, some 160 TCR beta chains were cytomegalovirus-associated.

The CDR3 totals 15 residues. V dropped 5 bases and J dropped 1 base, with 13 bases sitting between them. CDR1 is LNHDA, CDR2 SQIVND, per germline (reference sequence). About this clone: The antigen is undetermined.

TCRdb's copy holds only in-frame clones and misses some; the assay was immunoSEQ multiplex PCR. There are 150,000 to 200,000 clones in the sample; 80% to 85% occur only once, and about 3% lies in the top ten. This chain joins TRBV19 and TRBJ2-3; D may be TRBD2 (5 bases). This sequence originates from a woman under 30 in good health and CMV-seropositive. Sequenced sample: PBMCs. The DNA for the CDR3 is TGTGCCAGTAGTTTGGACCCGCGGGGCACAGATACGCAGTATTTT. Translation gives CASSLDPRGTDTQYF. The full variable domain, with the rest looked up from reference TRBV19 and TRBJ2-3, is DGGITQSPKYLFRKEGQNVTLSCEQNLNHDAMYWYRQDPGQGLRLIYYSQIVNDFQKGDIAEGYSVSREKKESFPLTVTSAQKNPTAFYLCASSLDPRGTDTQYFGPGTRLTVL.